This T cell receptor beta chain was retrieved from a study of shared T cell receptors in the human thymus. Using immunoSEQ multiplex PCR, the repertoire was profiled, and TCRdb retains in-frame clones only, with some absent. The sample has approximately 660,000 clones; roughly 90% are singletons. CDR1 is SEHNR and CDR2 is FQNEAQ in the germline V gene (reference sequence). V shed 3 bases and J shed 4 bases, with 15 bases lying between them. CDR3 length: 15 residues. The same data also contributed to another study, on human thymus T cells.

The V gene is TRBV7-9, the J gene TRBJ1-1; D is possibly TRBD1 (6 bases). The sample comprised thymocytes. This TCR was recovered from a boy younger than two with a congenital heart defect. CDR3 protein: CASSFSSQGATEAFF. CDR3 nucleotides: TGTGCCAGCAGCTTTTCGTCACAGGGAGCCACTGAAGCTTTCTTT.